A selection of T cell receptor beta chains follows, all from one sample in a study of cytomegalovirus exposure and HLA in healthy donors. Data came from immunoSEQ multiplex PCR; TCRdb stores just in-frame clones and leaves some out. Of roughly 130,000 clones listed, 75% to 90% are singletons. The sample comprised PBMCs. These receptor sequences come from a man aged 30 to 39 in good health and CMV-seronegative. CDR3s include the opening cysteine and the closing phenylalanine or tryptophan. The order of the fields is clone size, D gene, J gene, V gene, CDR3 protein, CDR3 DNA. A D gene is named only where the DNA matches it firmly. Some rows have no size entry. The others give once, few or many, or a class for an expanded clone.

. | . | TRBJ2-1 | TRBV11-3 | CASSLAGSYNEQFF | TGTGCCAGCAGCTTAGCGGGCTCCTACAATGAGCAGTTCTTC
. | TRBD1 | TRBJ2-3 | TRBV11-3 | CASSRQGLTDTQYF | TGTGCCAGCAGCCGACAGGGATTGACAGATACGCAGTATTTT
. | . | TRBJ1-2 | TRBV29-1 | CSVVGQSYGYTF | TGCAGCGTTGTTGGACAGTCCTATGGCTACACCTTC
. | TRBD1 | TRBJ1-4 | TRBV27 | CASSSVLDRGNEKLFF | TGTGCCAGCAGTTCGGTATTAGACAGGGGTAATGAAAAACTGTTTTTT
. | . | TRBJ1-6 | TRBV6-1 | CASSDPGLNSPLHF | TGTGCCAGCAGTGATCCGGGGTTGAATTCACCCCTCCACTTT
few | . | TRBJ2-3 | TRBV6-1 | CASSLRYTDTQYF | TGTGCCAGCAGCCTCCGGTACACAGATACGCAGTATTTT
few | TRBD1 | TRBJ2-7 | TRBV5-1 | CASSSWTGSYEQYF | TGCGCCAGCAGCTCGTGGACAGGCTCCTACGAGCAGTACTTC
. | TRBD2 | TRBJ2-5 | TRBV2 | CASSEALRGSLETQYF | TGTGCCAGCAGTGAAGCGTTGCGGGGGTCTTTAGAGACCCAGTACTTC
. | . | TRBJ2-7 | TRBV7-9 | CASSLETGPRGSTYEQYF | TGTGCCAGCAGCTTAGAAACAGGGCCGAGGGGGTCTACCTACGAGCAGTACTTC
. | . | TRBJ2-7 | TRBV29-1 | CSVLQAYEQYF | TGCAGCGTCTTACAGGCTTACGAGCAGTACTTC
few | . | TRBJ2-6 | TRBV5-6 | CASSLTVSSGANGLTF | TGTGCCAGCAGCTTGACTGTCTCCTCTGGGGCCAACGGCCTGACTTTC
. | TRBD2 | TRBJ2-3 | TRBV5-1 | CASSTRSGGPPTDTQYF | TGCGCCAGCAGCACAAGGAGCGGGGGGCCTCCCACAGATACGCAGTATTTT
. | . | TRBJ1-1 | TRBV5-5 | CASSGDFLNTEAFF | TGTGCCAGCAGCGGGGACTTCTTGAACACTGAAGCTTTCTTT
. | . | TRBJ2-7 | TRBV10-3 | CAISDSYEQYF | TGTGCCATCAGTGACAGCTACGAGCAGTACTTC
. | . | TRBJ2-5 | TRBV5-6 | CASSDSLQETQYF | TGTGCCAGCAGCGACAGTTTGCAAGAGACCCAGTACTTC
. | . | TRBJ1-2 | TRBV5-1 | CASSSGGERAGGYTF | TGCGCCAGCAGCTCCGGGGGTGAGAGGGCGGGTGGCTACACCTTC
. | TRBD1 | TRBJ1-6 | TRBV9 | CASSGGQGANSPLHF | TGTGCCAGCAGCGGAGGACAGGGGGCTAATTCACCCCTCCACTTT